These 6 T cell receptor beta chains were sequenced from one sample in a study of cytomegalovirus exposure and HLA in healthy donors. Vbeta (60) and Jbeta (13) primers were used in the PCR. Here immunoSEQ multiplex PCR was the method, and the copy in TCRdb shows in-frame clones only, minus some. This sample carries about 150,000 clones, approximately 76% of them seen once, and the ten largest clones take roughly 5.2%. Sequencing input: PBMCs. These receptors originate from a woman between 18 and 29 years old in good health and CMV-seropositive.

This chain links TRBV9 with TRBJ2-3; 8 nucleotides match TRBD2. CDR3 length: 16 amino acids. V shed 0 bases and J 0 bases; nucleotides not matched to a gene: 3. Germline values: CDR1 SGDLS, CDR2 YYNGEE. DNA of the CDR3: TGTGCCAGCAGCGTAGCTCAGCGGGGGAGCACAGATACGCAGTATTTT. Translating it yields CASSVAQRGSTDTQYF.

This clone was observed a few times. The chain has TRBV9 and TRBJ1-1; D uncertain. Germline values: CDR1 SGDLS, CDR2 YYNGEE. There are 13 residues in the CDR3. V gave up 3 bases and J gave up 1 base, with 7 bases separating them. The CDR3 bases are TGTGCCAGCAGCGCGGAGGGGAACACTGAAGCTTTCTTT. This translates into CASSAEGNTEAFF.

The V and J genes are TRBV6-5 and TRBJ2-7; 12 nucleotides agree with TRBD2. Germline values: CDR1 MNHEY, CDR2 SVGAGI. V dropped 3 bases and J dropped 5; count of bases not matched to a gene: 8. The CDR3 sequence is 16 residues long. The CDR3 loop is CASSYWTSGAWDEQYF. The CDR3 nucleotides are TGTGCCAGCAGTTATTGGACTAGCGGGGCCTGGGACGAGCAGTACTTC.

The DNA of the CDR3 is TGTGCCAGTATCTCGACAGGGGGCAAAACTGAAGCTTTCTTT. It yields the protein CASISTGGKTEAFF. The chain joins TRBV19 to TRBJ1-1; 10 bases align to TRBD1. The CDR3 consists of 14 residues. CDR1 and CDR2 from the germline V gene are LNHDA and SQIVND (reference sequence). Losses at the gene ends were 7 bases for V and 5 bases for J; bases not matched to a gene: 7. The full variable domain, in which reference TRBV19 and TRBJ1-1 provide the parts outside the CDR3, is DGGITQSPKYLFRKEGQNVTLSCEQNLNHDAMYWYRQDPGQGLRLIYYSQIVNDFQKGDIAEGYSVSREKKESFPLTVTSAQKNPTAFYLCASISTGGKTEAFFGQGTRLTVV.

The V and J genes are TRBV5-1 and TRBJ2-2; perhaps TRBD1 as D (5 bases). Deletions cut 1 base from V and 1 base from J, with 11 bases between. There are 16 residues in the CDR3. Germline V CDR1 and CDR2: SGHRS, YFSETQ. CDR3 region: CASSLRGAVNTGELFF. The DNA of the CDR3 is TGCGCCAGCAGCTTGAGGGGCGCCGTGAACACCGGGGAGCTGTTTTTT.

V is TRBV9 and J is TRBJ2-3; 7 nucleotides match TRBD2. The germline V gene has CDR1 SGDLS and CDR2 YYNGEE. The CDR3 runs to 16 residues. V trimming: 0 bases; J trimming: 0 bases; junction bases outside the gene matches: 4. The CDR3 loop is CASSVGAGPSTDTQYF. The CDR3 region has the DNA TGTGCCAGCAGCGTAGGAGCGGGGCCAAGCACAGATACGCAGTATTTT.